This T cell receptor (beta chain) was captured in a study of blood T cell repertoires in COVID-19. The assay was immunoSEQ multiplex PCR, and TCRdb's table has in-frame clones only and misses some. This table holds about 140,000 clones, around 80% found once. The sequence derives from a man aged 55 to 70 with acute or convalescent COVID-19. Sequences were obtained from peripheral blood.

The CDR3 DNA follows: TGTGCCAGCATGCTCCAGGGGGCCACTGAAGCTTTCTTT. Translating gives CASMLQGATEAFF. This chain uses TRBV7-2 with TRBJ1-1, with 8 nucleotides matching TRBD1. In germline, CDR1 is SGHTA, CDR2 FQGNSA. The V gene end was trimmed by 7 bases and the J gene end by 4 bases; junction bases not matched to a gene: 5. This CDR3 has 13 amino acids.